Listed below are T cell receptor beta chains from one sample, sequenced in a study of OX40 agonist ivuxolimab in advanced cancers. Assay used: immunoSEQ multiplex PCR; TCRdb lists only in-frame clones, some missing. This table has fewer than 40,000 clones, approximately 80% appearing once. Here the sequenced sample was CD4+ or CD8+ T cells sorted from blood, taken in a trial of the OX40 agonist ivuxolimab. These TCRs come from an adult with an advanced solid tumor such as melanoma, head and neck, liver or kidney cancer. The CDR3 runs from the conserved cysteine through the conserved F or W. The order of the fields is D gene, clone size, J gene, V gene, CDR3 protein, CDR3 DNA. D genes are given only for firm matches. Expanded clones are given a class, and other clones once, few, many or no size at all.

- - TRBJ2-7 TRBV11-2 CASSLVRAEQYF TGTGCCAGCAGCTTAGTGAGAGCGGAGCAGTACTTC
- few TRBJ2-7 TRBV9 CASSVGGESGQYF TGTGCCAGCAGCGTAGGTGGAGAGAGTGGGCAGTACTTC
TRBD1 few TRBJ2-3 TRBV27 CASSPRDRGNTDTQYF TGTGCCAGCAGTCCCAGGGACAGGGGGAACACAGATACGCAGTATTTT
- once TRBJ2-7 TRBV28 CASSLAVPSYEQYF TGTGCCAGCAGTTTAGCAGTACCCTCCTACGAGCAGTACTTC
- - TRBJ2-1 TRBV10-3 CAIRGTNEQFF TGTGCCATCAGGGGAACCAATGAGCAGTTCTTC
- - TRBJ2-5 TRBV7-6 CASSLDASRGGETQYF TGTGCCAGCAGCTTAGATGCCTCCAGAGGGGGAGAGACCCAGTACTTC
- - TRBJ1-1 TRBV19 CASTRRTGSTEAFF TGTGCCAGTACAAGACGAACGGGAAGCACTGAAGCTTTCTTT
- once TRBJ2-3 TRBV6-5 CASRAGLSTDTQYF TGTGCCAGCAGGGCGGGACTGTCCACAGATACGCAGTATTTT
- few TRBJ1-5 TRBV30 CAWSRGSGSSNQPQHF TGTGCCTGGAGTCGGGGCTCAGGGTCTAGCAATCAGCCCCAGCATTTT
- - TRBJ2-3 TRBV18 CASSPSGGTDTQYF TGTGCCAGCTCACCATCCGGCGGCACAGATACGCAGTATTTT
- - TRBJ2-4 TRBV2 CASKDAETKNIQYF TGTGCCAGCAAGGATGCAGAGACCAAAAACATTCAGTACTTC
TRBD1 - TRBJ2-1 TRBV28 CASRPSGTGGYEQFF TGTGCCAGCAGGCCCTCCGGGACAGGCGGCTATGAGCAGTTCTTC
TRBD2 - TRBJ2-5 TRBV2 CASSYSTSGQETQYF TGTGCCAGCAGTTATTCGACTAGCGGCCAAGAGACCCAGTACTTC
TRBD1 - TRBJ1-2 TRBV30 CAWRTTGDKYGYTF TGTGCCTGGAGAACGACAGGGGATAAGTATGGCTACACCTTC
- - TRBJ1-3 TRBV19 CASGTTGNTIYF TGTGCCAGTGGGACAACTGGAAACACCATATATTTT
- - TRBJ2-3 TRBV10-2 CASSYSSDTQYF TGCGCCAGCAGTTACAGTTCAGATACGCAGTATTTT